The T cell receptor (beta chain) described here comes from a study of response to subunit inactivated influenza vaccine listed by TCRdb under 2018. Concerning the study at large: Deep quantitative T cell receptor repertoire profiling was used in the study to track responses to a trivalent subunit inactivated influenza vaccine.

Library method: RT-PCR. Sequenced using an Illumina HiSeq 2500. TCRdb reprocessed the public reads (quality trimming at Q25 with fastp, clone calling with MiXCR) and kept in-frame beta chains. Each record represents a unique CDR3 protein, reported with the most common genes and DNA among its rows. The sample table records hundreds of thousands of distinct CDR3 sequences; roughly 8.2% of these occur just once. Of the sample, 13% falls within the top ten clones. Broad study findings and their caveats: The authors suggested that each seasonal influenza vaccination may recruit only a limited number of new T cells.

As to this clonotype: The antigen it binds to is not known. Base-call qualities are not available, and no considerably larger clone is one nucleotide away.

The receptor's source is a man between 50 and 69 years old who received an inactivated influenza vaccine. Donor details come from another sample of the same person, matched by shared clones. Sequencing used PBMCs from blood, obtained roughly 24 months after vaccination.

The nucleotide sequence is TGTGCCAGCAGTCTAGATGGGGCAGGGCAGTACTTC. This sequence encodes CASSLDGAGQYF. Recombination joined TRBV12-3 or TRBV12-4 with TRBJ2-7; the D segment could be TRBD1, given 5 matching bases. Inclusive of the bounding cysteine and phenylalanine, the CDR3 is 12 residues long. CDR3 DNA is the only sequence kept; it has 36 bases, read in frame from the first base. Between the V and J ends, shortened by 5 bases and 9 bases respectively, the junction contains 14 bases.